This T cell receptor (beta chain) was profiled in a study of PD-1 blockade in classical Hodgkin lymphoma. Broader study findings: Lower baseline TCR diversity was reported for newly diagnosed patients than for healthy donors.

Trimming stripped 0 bases from V and 8 bases from J, with 22 bases between. This CDR3 contains 18 residues. The V gene's germline CDR1 is SGHAT and CDR2 FQNNGV. Only in-frame clones appear in the TCRdb table, and some are missing; sequencing was by immunoSEQ multiplex PCR. Of 45,000 to 55,000 clones in the sample, approximately 76% were seen once. Regarding time point: cycle 4 day 1 (C4D1), after 6 weeks of nivolumab. Each of the patients experienced relapse following autologous stem cell transplantation, and their brentuximab vedotin exposure differed. Complete response, partial response or progressive disease was each patient's best response. In the case of this clone: Its target is not known.

V is TRBV11-2 and J is TRBJ2-2; D might be TRBD2 (5 bases). This sequence originates from a human donor with classical Hodgkin lymphoma. Here the sequenced sample was peripheral blood mononuclear cells (PBMCs), taken before the fourth cycle of nivolumab. The CDR3 loop reads CASSLDFGGTFVGGELFF. In DNA form, the CDR3 reads TGTGCCAGCAGCTTAGATTTTGGAGGAACCTTTGTCGGAGGGGAGCTGTTTTTT. Full variable domain (remainder filled in from reference TRBV11-2 and TRBJ2-2): EAGVAQSPRYKIIEKRQSVAFWCNPISGHATLYWYQQILGQGPKLLIQFQNNGVVDDSQLPKDRFSAERLKGVDSTLKIQPAKLEDSAVYLCASSLDFGGTFVGGELFFGEGSRLTVL.